These 27 T cell receptor beta chains originate from one sample sequenced in a study of monozygotic twins with inflammatory bowel disease (dated by TCRdb to between 2018 and 2020). The library came from 5' RACE. Sequencing relied on an Illumina HiSeq 2500. TCRdb reprocessed the reads; each CDR3 protein sequence makes one entry, and DNA is unavailable. This sample's records show around 210,000 distinct CDR3 sequences. The leading ten clones occupy 7.7% of the sample. Sequencing was done on a sample of blood. These receptor sequences come from a human donor with ulcerative colitis or Crohn's disease, or a healthy co-twin of an affected twin (not recorded which).

This chain uses TRBV28 with TRBJ2-7. The germline CDR1 and CDR2 sequences are MDHEN and SYDVKM. This CDR3 region has 12 residues. The CDR3 region is CASSSTSWEQYF. The complete variable domain, with remaining parts taken from reference TRBV28 and TRBJ2-7, reads DVKVTQSSRYLVKRTGEKVFLECVQDMDHENMFWYRQDPGLGLRLIYFSYDVKMKEKGDIPEGYSVSREKKERFSLILESASTNQTSMYLCASSSTSWEQYFGPGTRLTVT.

The CDR3 is CASSSGLKQETQYF. The V call is TRBV7-2, the J call TRBJ2-5; lacking DNA, the TRBD2 call made by TCRdb goes unchecked. The CDR3 runs to 14 residues. Germline V gene lookup returns CDR1 SGHTA and CDR2 FQGNSA.

The chain is built from TRBV7-6 and TRBJ2-1; TCRdb reports TRBD1, a call that lacks DNA to check it against. Germline CDR1 reads SGHVS; CDR2 reads FNYEAQ. There are 14 residues in the CDR3. The chain's CDR3 is CASSRRGGRDEQFF. The full variable domain, completed using reference TRBV7-6 and TRBJ2-1, is GAGVSQSPRYKVTKRGQDVALRCDPISGHVSLYWYRQALGQGPEFLTYFNYEAQQDKSGLPNDRFSAERPEGSISTLTIQRTEQRDSAMYRCASSRRGGRDEQFFGPGTRLTVL.

The CDR3 region is CGAGSAGNVLTF. The chain uses TRBV29-1 and TRBJ2-6; as DNA is missing, the TRBD1 call by TCRdb cannot be tested. Germline V gives CDR1 SQVTM, CDR2 ANQGSEA. The CDR3 runs 12 residues. Looking up the rest from reference TRBV29-1 and TRBJ2-6 gives the full variable domain: SAVISQKPSRDICQRGTSLTIQCQVDSQVTMMFWYRQQPGQSLTLIATANQGSEATYESGFVIDKFPISRPNLTFSTLTVSNMSPEDSSIYLCGAGSAGNVLTFGAGSRLTVL.

This rearrangement joins TRBV29-1 to TRBJ2-5. Looked up from germline, CDR1 is SQVTM and CDR2 is ANQGSEA. This CDR3 contains 12 residues. The CDR3 sequence: CSVDSVQETQYF.

This chain joins TRBV24-1 and TRBJ2-1; TCRdb picks TRBD1, but there is no DNA to check that call. The CDR3 totals 17 residues. Looked up from germline, CDR1 is KGHDR and CDR2 is SFDVKD. CDR3 loop: CATSDSGGAGSYNEQFF.

The CDR3 is CASSPSNRGNYDEQYF. The chain carries TRBV4-1 and TRBJ2-7. From germline, CDR1 is MGHRA and CDR2 YSYEKL. This CDR3 spans 16 amino acids.

The V gene is TRBV14, the J gene TRBJ2-2; with no DNA, the TCRdb D assignment of TRBD1 cannot be verified. The germline V gene has CDR1 SGHDN and CDR2 FVKESK. This CDR3 is 15 amino acids long. CDR3 sequence: CASSQAGAGTGELFF.

The chain recombines TRBV28 with TRBJ2-5; absent DNA, TCRdb's TRBD2 call cannot be checked. Per the germline V gene, CDR1 is MDHEN and CDR2 is SYDVKM. The CDR3 spans 14 residues. CDR3 residues: CASRLAGGRETQYF.

The gene calls are TRBV7-9 and TRBJ2-7. The CDR3 contains 16 residues. Germline V lookup: CDR1 SEHNR, CDR2 FQNEAQ (reference sequence). The CDR3 here is CASSLALNRQAYEQYF.

The chain has TRBV5-1 and TRBJ1-1; TCRdb outputs TRBD1, but without DNA this stays unchecked. Germline values: CDR1 SGHRS, CDR2 YFSETQ. The CDR3 covers 13 residues. CDR3 sequence reads: CASSTGQYTEAFF.

The chain carries TRBV6-5 and TRBJ2-2; TCRdb reports TRBD1, a call that lacks DNA to check it against. The CDR3 is made up of 15 amino acids. Germline V gene lookup returns CDR1 MNHEY and CDR2 SVGAGI. The CDR3 sequence is CASSYAAGSAGELFF.

The rearrangement uses TRBV27 and TRBJ2-7; checking the TCRdb D call of TRBD1 is not possible without DNA. CDR1 and CDR2 from the germline V gene are MNHEY and SMNVEV (reference sequence). This CDR3 is built from 16 residues. CDR3 protein: CASREQGVEKLYEQYF.

The V and J genes are TRBV7-8 and TRBJ1-2. Germline V gene sequence: CDR1 SGHVS, CDR2 FQNEAQ. The CDR3 spans 13 residues. The CDR3 spells CASSLAIQDGYTF.

This sequence joins TRBV24-1 and TRBJ1-1. The CDR3 runs to 12 residues. Germline CDR1 and CDR2: KGHDR and SFDVKD. The CDR3 sequence is CATSGSGLVAFF.

The chain is built from TRBV5-6 and TRBJ2-1; lacking DNA, the TRBD2 call made by TCRdb goes unchecked. Germline-derived CDR1 and CDR2 are SGHDT and YYEEEE. This CDR3 has 11 residues. The CDR3 reads CASALGGEQFF.

The chain joins TRBV28 to TRBJ1-1. This CDR3 contains 15 residues. The V gene's germline CDR1 is MDHEN and CDR2 SYDVKM. The chain's CDR3 is CASSTSPGRDTEAFF.

The V gene is TRBV7-2, the J gene TRBJ2-3. The CDR3 length is 13 residues. From germline, CDR1 is SGHTA and CDR2 FQGNSA. The CDR3 region is CASRVGNTDTQYF. The entire variable domain, with the rest obtained from reference TRBV7-2 and TRBJ2-3, is as follows: GAGVSQSPSNKVTEKGKDVELRCDPISGHTALYWYRQSLGQGLEFLIYFQGNSAPDKSGLPSDRFSAERTGGSVSTLTIQRTQQEDSAVYLCASRVGNTDTQYFGPGTRLTVL.

This chain uses TRBV11-2 with TRBJ1-1; TCRdb returns TRBD1, unconfirmable since there is no DNA. Germline CDR1 reads SGHAT; CDR2 reads FQNNGV. The CDR3 contains 15 residues. The chain's CDR3 is CASSLWGTGNTEAFF.

The V gene is TRBV7-2, the J gene TRBJ2-7. The CDR3 sequence is 16 residues long. Germline-derived CDR1 and CDR2 are SGHTA and FQGNSA. This CDR3 reads CASSLRLLASSYEQYF.

The chain uses TRBV7-2 and TRBJ1-6; no DNA is available, so the TRBD1 call from TCRdb remains unchecked. The CDR3 is 16 amino acids. Germline loops: CDR1 SGHTA, CDR2 FQGNSA. The CDR3 here is CASSLRGGPYNSPLHF.

The genes are TRBV18 and TRBJ1-3. The germline CDR1 and CDR2 sequences are KGHSH and LQKENI. The CDR3 runs 17 residues. CDR3 region: CASSPPSGRASGNTIYF.

The V call is TRBV20-1, the J call TRBJ2-7; the TRBD1 assignment by TCRdb is unverifiable without DNA. Germline CDR1 and CDR2: DFQATT and SNEGSKA (reference sequence). The CDR3 length is 12 residues. The CDR3 protein is CSAGTETYEQYF.

V usage is TRBV29-1 and J usage is TRBJ2-7; TCRdb designates TRBD1, a call that cannot be tested without DNA. Germline-derived CDR1 and CDR2 are SQVTM and ANQGSEA. The CDR3 runs to 16 residues. This CDR3 is CSVEEVASGKLREQYF.

V gene TRBV9 combines with J gene TRBJ1-6; TCRdb's D call, TRBD1, is unchecked because there is no DNA. Germline CDR1 SGDLS, CDR2 YYNGEE. CDR3 length: 14 amino acids. The CDR3 here is CASTPTAIISPLHF.

This rearrangement joins TRBV27 to TRBJ2-4; the TCRdb D gene call, TRBD1, has no DNA to confirm it. The germline CDR1 and CDR2 sequences are MNHEY and SMNVEV (reference sequence). This CDR3 contains 15 residues. CDR3 sequence: CASSLIPGRANIQYF.

The chain is built from TRBV5-1 and TRBJ2-3; TCRdb names TRBD1, which stays unverified in the absence of DNA. The CDR3 has 16 residues. CDR1 SGHRS and CDR2 YFSETQ come from the germline V gene. The CDR3 here is CASSLPPGSQEDTQYF. The variable domain in full, with the rest retrieved from reference TRBV5-1 and TRBJ2-3, is KAGVTQTPRYLIKTRGQQVTLSCSPISGHRSVSWYQQTPGQGLQFLFEYFSETQRNKGNFPGRFSGRQFSNSRSEMNVSTLELGDSALYLCASSLPPGSQEDTQYFGPGTRLTVL.